The text below deals with one T cell receptor beta chain. These data originate in a study of blood T cell repertoires in COVID-19. Overall study context: Samples taken during acute and convalescent COVID-19 were collected in the United States, Italy and Spain.

V was pared by 4 bases and J by 6 bases, with 5 bases of the junction left unmatched. CDR1 is WNHNN and CDR2 is SYGVQD in the germline V gene (reference sequence). The CDR3 is made up of 15 amino acids. Assay: immunoSEQ multiplex PCR; the TCRdb copy retains only in-frame clones and omits some. Altogether 350,000 to 450,000 clones are present, roughly 88% being singletons, with the ten largest covering 1.4% to 1.5%. Clinical histories supplied by participants themselves formed the basis of cohort assignment. The genes are TRBV10-1 and TRBJ2-1, with TRBD2 matching over 11 bases. This clonotype originated in a woman aged 18 to 35 who had been exposed to COVID-19. The sequenced sample was PBMCs or T cells enriched from blood (not recorded which). CDR3 in amino acids: CASSALAGGFNEQFF. For the CDR3, the DNA is TGCGCCAGCAGTGCTCTAGCGGGAGGATTCAATGAGCAGTTCTTC.